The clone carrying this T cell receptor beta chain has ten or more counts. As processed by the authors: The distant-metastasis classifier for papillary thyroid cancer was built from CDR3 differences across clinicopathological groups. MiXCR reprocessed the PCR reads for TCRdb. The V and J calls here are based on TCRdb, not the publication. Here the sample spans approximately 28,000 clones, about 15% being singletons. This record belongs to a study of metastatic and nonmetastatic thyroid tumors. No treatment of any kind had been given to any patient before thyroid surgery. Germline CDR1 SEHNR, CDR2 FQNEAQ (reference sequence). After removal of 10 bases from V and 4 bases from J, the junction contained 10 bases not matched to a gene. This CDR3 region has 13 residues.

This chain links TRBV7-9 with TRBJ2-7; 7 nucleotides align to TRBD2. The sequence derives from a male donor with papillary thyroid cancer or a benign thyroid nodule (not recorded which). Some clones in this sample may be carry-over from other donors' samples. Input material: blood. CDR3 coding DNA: TGTGCCACCGCCCGGGAGGCCTCGTACGAGCAGTACTTC. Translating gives CATAREASYEQYF.